A single sample is the source of the 8 T cell receptor beta chains below, sequenced in a study of shared clonotypes between healthy human individuals. Sequencing used immunoSEQ multiplex PCR; TCRdb keeps in-frame clones, though not all of them. The sample has 2,500,000 or so clones; roughly 93% are singletons. The sequenced sample was naive CD4+ T cells from PBMCs. Subset in this sample: CD45RA+ positively selected. The source of these receptors is a man aged 18 to 29 in good health. Some clones in this sample may be carry-over from other donors' samples.

The chain carries TRBV27 and TRBJ1-6; D gene unclear. Germline V gene sequence: CDR1 MNHEY, CDR2 SMNVEV (reference sequence). This CDR3 spans 15 amino acids. Trimming shortened V by 0 bases and J by 8 bases, and 11 bases separated the two germline ends. The CDR3 coding sequence is TGTGCCAGCAGTTTATCAGGTTTCGGGGATTCACCCCTCCACTTT. The encoded protein is CASSLSGFGDSPLHF.

The chain uses TRBV15 and TRBJ2-7, with 11 bases lining up with TRBD2. V gave up 2 bases and J gave up 9 bases; unmatched junction bases: 9. There are 15 residues in the CDR3. Germline CDR1 is LNHNV and CDR2 is YYDKDF (reference sequence). The CDR3 spells CATSRKLAGESGQYF. DNA of the CDR3: TGTGCCACCAGCAGAAAACTAGCGGGAGAAAGCGGGCAGTACTTC.

About this clone itself: The same CDR3 arises from other DNA sequences in this sample as well. The rearrangement joins TRBV5-1 to TRBJ2-5; D is uncertain. The CDR3 is 14 residues long. From germline, CDR1 is SGHRS and CDR2 YFSETQ. V gave up 2 bases and J gave up 3 bases, with 11 bases separating them. CDR3 loop: CASSLGPLEETQYF. DNA for the CDR3: TGCGCCAGCAGCTTAGGGCCCCTTGAAGAGACCCAGTACTTC.

This chain connects TRBV30 to TRBJ1-2; D is unresolved. The CDR3 length is 14 residues. Germline V gene lookup returns CDR1 GTSNPN and CDR2 SVGIG (reference sequence). Trimming removed 3 bases from V and 4 bases from J, with 15 bases in between. Here the CDR3 DNA reads TGTGCCTGGAGGCTTCCCTGGGTTCGCTATGGCTACACCTTC. It specifies CAWRLPWVRYGYTF.

The chain uses TRBV11-1 and TRBJ2-7; tentative D call: TRBD2 (5 bases). The CDR3 consists of 14 residues. Germline loops: CDR1 SGHAT, CDR2 FQDESV (reference sequence). Trimming left V 5 bases short and J 6 bases short, with 17 bases between. CDR3 region: CASSLSHQTSEQYF. In DNA form, the CDR3 reads TGTGCCAGCAGCCTATCCCACCAAACTAGCGAGCAGTACTTC.

This clone has more than one count but fewer than ten. Within the sample, other DNA sequences also encode this same CDR3. The rearrangement links TRBV28 to TRBJ2-5; D is undetermined. V gave up 6 bases and J gave up 1 base, with 3 bases separating them. Germline CDR1 MDHEN, CDR2 SYDVKM. The CDR3 spans 11 residues. The CDR3 region has the DNA TGTGCCAGCAGACTCCAAGAGACCCAGTACTTC. This sequence encodes CASRLQETQYF.

The chain links TRBV7-9 to TRBJ2-5; tentatively, D is TRBD2 (6 bases). CDR1 SEHNR and CDR2 FQNEAQ come from the germline V gene (reference sequence). Trimming cost V 5 bases and J 11 bases, with 18 bases left between them. The CDR3 is 13 amino acids. CDR3 protein: CASSEKGFREQYF. CDR3 nucleotide sequence: TGTGCCAGCAGCGAAAAGGGTTTCCGGGAGCAGTACTTC.

Only one count was recorded for this clone. V usage is TRBV6-5 and J usage is TRBJ1-5; TRBD1 matches at 7 bases. The CDR3 loop spans 16 amino acids. Germline assignment: CDR1 MNHEY and CDR2 SVGAGI. Unmatched junction bases numbered 6, after V lost 0 bases and J lost 4 bases. The CDR3 is CASSYSVGTANQPQHF. The DNA of the CDR3 is TGTGCCAGCAGTTACTCAGTCGGGACAGCGAATCAGCCCCAGCATTTT.